This T cell receptor (beta chain) was documented in a study of blood T cells in healthy people across ages. Study conclusions and caveats: Calculation of diversity from one million T cells yielded estimates considered to be underestimates.

A second PCR of 7 to 11 cycles used a sample-barcoded 5' primer and a J-beta primer mix. TCRdb itself ran the 5' RACE reads through MiXCR, one entry per CDR3 protein. The table shows about 640,000 distinct CDR3 sequences, with roughly 41% occurring only once. Comments on this clonotype: No antigen is known for it. A read error may account for a junction end that differs from germline.

The specimen sequenced was blood. This receptor was identified in a man of 80 years or more in good health.

The CDR3 is CANSDNGLHGYTF. CDR3 in DNA: TGTGCCAACAGCGATAACGGACTTCATGGCTACACCTTC. The V gene is TRBV7-6, the J gene TRBJ1-2; the D is unclear. The CDR3 contains 13 residues. Germline lookup yields CDR1 SGHVS and CDR2 FNYEAQ.